The rows below give T cell receptor beta chains drawn from one sample of a study of blood T cells in healthy people across ages. MiXCR, run by TCRdb on the 5' RACE reads, gives a single entry per CDR3 protein. The table lists over 1,500,000 distinct CDR3 sequences, about two fifths of them singletons. Specimen: blood. These TCRs come from a human donor in good health. Each CDR3 is given with its conserved first and last residue. A D gene is named only where the DNA matches it firmly. For some rows the clone size is stated as once, few or many, or as a class when expanded; others skip it.

>TRBV7-2|.|.
CASSSIAWGDTEAFF
>TRBV20-1|.|.
CSARRGGGLEGDTGELFF
>TRBV9|.|.
CASSAHDNSPLHF
>TRBV7-2|.|.
CASSNRATGDQYF
>TRBV20-1|.|.
CSAKPTTIYNEQFF
>TRBV9|few|TRBD1
CASSVGQGDTQYF
>TRBV12-3/TRBV12-4|few|.
CASSFGGDNYYGYTF
>TRBV4-2|many|.
CASSQDGLQRNTDTQYF
>TRBV29-1|once|TRBD2
CSVKDPGGVETQYF
>TRBV5-1|few|.
CASSLLGQLNTEAFF
>TRBV6-6|few|TRBD1
CASSYSRGQSKVNEQYF
>TRBV6-1|few|.
CASSEIWAVETQYF
>TRBV5-1|.|.
CASSSRDSTRETQYF
>TRBV15|.|.
CATSRRGGPDYEQFF
>TRBV5-1|once|TRBD2
CASSLGLAGIDTQYF
>TRBV7-2|.|TRBD1
CASSSGQGHTEAFF
>TRBV3-1|.|.
CASSQAGPSEQYF
>TRBV10-3|.|.
CAIGGGYEQYF
>TRBV29-1|few|.
CSVVGLGVVGNNEQFF
>TRBV29-1|few|.
CSVERGQGMDEQYF
>TRBV7-9|.|.
CASSPPGPWQFF
>TRBV4-2|.|TRBD2
CASRQKPGTSGQETQYF
>TRBV20-1|.|TRBD1
CSATTGPGEKLFF
>TRBV6-1|.|.
CAGGTFYADTQYF
>TRBV4-2|.|.
CASSQESEFFEQYF
>TRBV7-2|few|TRBD2
CASSLAGGSQFF
>TRBV4-2|.|.
CASSQDRASGEAFF
>TRBV5-1|.|TRBD1
CASSATGARLADTQYF
>TRBV11-2|.|.
CASSSSGGAYDTQYF
>TRBV11-2|.|TRBD2
CASSSHRPAGGFYNEQFF
>TRBV9|.|.
CASSVSGQRNYNERFF
>TRBV11-3|few|.
CASSLGDLYGYTF
>TRBV20-1|.|.
CSASPGSNQPQHF
>TRBV4-2|.|TRBD2
CASSQDPSLTSGVLLEDTQYF
>TRBV9|many|TRBD1
CASSPRTGDSPLHF
>TRBV28|few|.
CASSSIGTNQETQYF
>TRBV6-5|.|.
CASSYSWGGHQETQYF
>TRBV7-9|.|TRBD1
CASSREYGQGNMGYTF
>TRBV2|.|.
CASSMPDRGEQYF
>TRBV7-3|.|TRBD1
CATNTFGQGTATNEKLFF
>TRBV11-2|.|TRBD2
CASSLISGAQETQYF